The present entry profiles one T cell receptor beta chain with its context. This clone's antigen is unknown. No base quality values were provided; no much bigger clone lies one nucleotide off. Library method: 5' RACE. TCRdb shows the sequencer as Illumina HiSeq 2500. A second roughly 7 to 12 cycle PCR used a sample-barcoded 5' primer and a J-beta primer mix. A template-switch 5' adaptor carrying 12 random nucleotides introduced a unique molecular identifier onto each TCR beta cDNA molecule. At least 2.5 million CDR3-containing paired-end reads were obtained from each sample. The Mint cDNA synthesis kit, primed by a TRBC-specific oligonucleotide, was used to synthesize first-strand cDNA from all RNA. Following uracil-DNA glycosylase treatment, all cDNA underwent a first 18-cycle PCR with the universal primers M1SS and BC2_uni_R. In the paper's pipeline: Normalization of each sample was performed by random selection of 1 million high-quality reads, each carrying a distinct molecular identifier. Instead of being binned into consensus sequences, reads with shared molecular identifiers were discarded. MiTCR, set to a Q25 quality threshold and the strictest error-elimination algorithm, was used for CDR3 identification, clonotype clustering and error correction. Lower-bound total TCR beta diversity was estimated with a nonparametric unseen species model using Euler transformation. TCRdb redid the processing of the public reads, applying fastp at Q25 and MiXCR, and retained in-frame beta chains. Rows with a matching CDR3 protein are joined into one entry that keeps the most common DNA and genes. The V and J calls here are based on TCRdb, not the publication. The sample table records about 570,000 distinct CDR3 sequences; about 29% of these occur just once. The ten biggest clones cover about 3.9% of the sample.

This record belongs to a study of blood T cells in healthy people across ages (dated by TCRdb to the mid-2010s). For the wider study: In model experiments, template switching captured about one uniquely barcoded TCR beta cDNA molecule for every two T cells. Age-related changes in TCR beta repertoire diversity were measured in the study by deep sequencing normalized with unique cDNA molecular identifiers. The donors were divided into four age groups: young (average around 16 years), middle-aged (approximately 41), aged (about 56) and long-lived (82). For two donors (one aged 18 to 29 and one aged 80 or older), the study analyzed two additional independent replicas of 1 million unique cDNA reads from the same blood draw.

V and J are truncated by 1 base and 3 bases respectively, leaving an intervening sequence of 18 bases. Spanning cysteine to phenylalanine, the CDR3 consists of 17 amino acids. Only the CDR3 part of the read is kept: 51 bases, read in frame from the first base. CDR1 and CDR2 (SGHTA, FQGNSA) derive from the germline V gene. Systemically healthy Caucasian individuals from Russia, over 30 in total and aged roughly 6 to 100 years, were included as donors. Each donor gave roughly 9 milliliters of peripheral blood, drawn into EDTA-treated Vacutainer tubes. Ficoll-Paque density-gradient centrifugation was used to isolate PBMCs, with at least 6 million obtained per sample. Total RNA, at least 6 micrograms per sample, was extracted from PBMCs with Trizol reagent. For every donor, flow cytometry on a PBMC aliquot measured the percentage of naive CD45RAhigh/CD27high T cells. Points the paper makes about the study in general: Estimates of total diversity from one million sequenced T cells were regarded as lower bounds and underestimates. Donor CMV infection status was unknown, potentially confounding age-related changes in expanded clonotypes. Observed TCR beta diversity per million T cells fell roughly linearly with age, and a significant reduction was already apparent by age about 36. There was a strong correlation between observed TCR beta diversity and the percentage of naive T cells measured by flow cytometry. Compared with the aged group, the long-lived group had more naive CD4+ T cells, fewer expanded clones and increased TCR diversity, a pattern suggesting age selection. Conclusive comparison of naive and antigen-experienced compartments was prevented by the profiling of bulk unsorted PBMCs.

These data were also reused for a study on T cells of mothers and their children. Reported in the second study: The donors were nine systemically healthy Caucasian individuals, made up of three mothers and their six children. cDNA synthesis used all of the extracted RNA, with approximately 1.6 ug of RNA in each 15 ul reaction. Sample barcodes and 2-4 random nucleotides were added via the M1S primer in the second PCR. Over 8 million TCR beta CDR3 reads came from each mother, compared with some 3 million reads from each child. TCR recombination output is similarly shaped by thymic selection in related and unrelated pairs, with a minor effect exerted by inherited differences. Normalized repertoire overlap was always found to be slightly, but never significantly, higher in related mother-child pairs than in unrelated mother-child pairs. With a sensitivity of roughly 93 clones per million clonotypes, no persistent microchimeric T cell clones were detected. To look for features that set related mother-child pairs apart from unrelated individuals, the researchers ran deep NGS to compare the TCR beta repertoires of mothers and children. Mothers averaged about 40 +/- 4 years of age and children averaged about 12 +/- 4 years. After adapters were ligated using NEBNext reagents, the libraries underwent 100+100 nt paired-end sequencing on an Illumina HiSeq 2000. To avoid cross-contamination, the mother libraries and the child libraries were prepared a month apart and sequenced in separate runs. Each donor had between roughly 450,000 and 2,100,000 distinct TCR beta clonotypes identified. Naive TCR beta clonotypes were estimated from low-frequency clonotypes matched to each donor's FACS-determined naive share, without sorting.

The rearrangement combines TRBV7-2 with TRBJ2-5, and TRBD2 may be the D gene, going by 6 matching bases. The receptor was derived from a boy between 2 and 10 years old in good health. Sequenced sample: blood. The DNA reads TGTGCCAGCAGCTTAGTGGGGGGTGGGACTGAAGAAGAGACCCAGTACTTC. This translates into CASSLVGGGTEEETQYF.